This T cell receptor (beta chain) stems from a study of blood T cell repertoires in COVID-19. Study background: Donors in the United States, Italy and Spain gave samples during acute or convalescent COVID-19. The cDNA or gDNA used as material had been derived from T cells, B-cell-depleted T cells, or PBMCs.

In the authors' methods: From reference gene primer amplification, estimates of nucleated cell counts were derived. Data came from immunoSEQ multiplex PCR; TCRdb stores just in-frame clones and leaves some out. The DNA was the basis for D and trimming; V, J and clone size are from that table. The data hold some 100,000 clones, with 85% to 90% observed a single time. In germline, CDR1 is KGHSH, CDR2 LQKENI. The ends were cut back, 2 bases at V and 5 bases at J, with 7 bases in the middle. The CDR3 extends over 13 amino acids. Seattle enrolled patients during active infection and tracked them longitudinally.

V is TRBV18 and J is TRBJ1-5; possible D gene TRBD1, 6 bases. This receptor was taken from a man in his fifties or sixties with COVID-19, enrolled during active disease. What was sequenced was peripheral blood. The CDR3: CASSPSGDQPQHF. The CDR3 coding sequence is TGTGCCAGCTCACCATCAGGGGATCAGCCCCAGCATTTT.